This passage covers 2 T cell receptor beta chains from one sample sequenced in a study of cytomegalovirus exposure and HLA in healthy donors. Use of 60 Vbeta and 13 Jbeta primers characterized the PCR. Using immunoSEQ multiplex PCR, the repertoire was profiled, and TCRdb retains in-frame clones only, with some absent. In the table there are 120,000 or so clones, approximately 67% of which are singletons. The sample taken for sequencing was PBMCs. The receptors stem from a young man in good health and CMV-seronegative.

The chain has TRBV6-5 and TRBJ1-4; D unclear. Germline V gene lookup returns CDR1 MNHEY and CDR2 SVGAGI. Trimming took 0 bases from V and 3 from J, leaving 11 bases between them. The CDR3 spans 16 residues. The CDR3 loop is CASSYSGGNPNEKLFF. The CDR3 coding sequence is TGTGCCAGCAGTTACTCTGGCGGAAACCCTAATGAAAAACTGTTTTTT.

V gene TRBV7-3 combines with J gene TRBJ1-1; possible D gene TRBD1, 5 bases. Trimming took off 7 bases at V and 6 bases at J, with 12 bases between the two ends. The germline gives CDR1 SGHTA, CDR2 FQGTGA. The CDR3 has 12 amino acids. The CDR3 region has the DNA TGTGCCAGCACTCCATGGGGGGCTGAAGCTTTCTTT. Translation: CASTPWGAEAFF.